This T cell receptor beta chain was captured in a study of metastatic and nonmetastatic thyroid tumors. About the study: From malignant and benign thyroid patients, repertoires in blood and in tumor or nodule tissue were compared.

Study conclusions and caveats: TCR beta diversity was reportedly significantly higher in malignant thyroid tumors than benign nodules, in blood and tumor.

This clone was counted many times. Its cognate antigen is unknown. With MiXCR, TCRdb called clones anew from the PCR reads. The sample shows fewer than 45,000 clones, around 20% of them seen only once. Treatment of any kind had been given to no patient before thyroid surgery. Trimming shortened V by 3 bases and J by 11 bases, and 11 bases separated the two germline ends. The CDR3 extends over 11 amino acids. CDR1 is LGHDT, CDR2 YNNKEL, per germline (reference sequence). The clonotype originates from a female donor with papillary thyroid cancer or a benign thyroid nodule (not recorded which). Some clones in this sample may be carry-over from other donors' samples. The rearrangement uses TRBV3-1 and TRBJ2-7; weak D call: TRBD2 (5 bases). The sample was blood. CDR3 nucleotides: TGTGCCAGCAGCCACACAAGGGAGAAGTACTTC. This translates into CASSHTREKYF.